The 17 T cell receptor beta chains in this list originate from one sample, sequenced in a study of Ad26.COV2.S vaccination and SARS-CoV-2 variants. Described treatment: around 19 received Ad26.COV2.S at low or high dose, single or two shots; several received placebo; per-sample allocation not given. Samples came from day 63 after the first vaccine or placebo injection. This table comes from immunoSEQ multiplex PCR, and its TCRdb copy is limited to in-frame clones, with some not included. The data contain around 450,000 clones, about 92% of them seen just once; the ten biggest clones take up around 4.5%. The specimen was peripheral blood, collected in a trial of Ad26.COV2.S vaccine versus placebo. The receptor source for this set is a person between 18 and 65 years old who received the Ad26.COV2.S COVID-19 vaccine or a placebo.

The chain has TRBV12-3 or TRBV12-4 and TRBJ1-1; D is unresolved. This CDR3 has 12 residues. Trimming shortened V by 3 bases and J by 6 bases, and 8 bases separated the two germline ends. The CDR3, as DNA: TGTGCCAGCAGTTTGAACGGACCTGAAGCTTTCTTT. This gives the protein CASSLNGPEAFF.

J is TRBJ1-6 and V is TRBV13; D not resolved. Germline CDR1 and CDR2: PRHDT and FYEKMQ (reference sequence). This CDR3 has 14 residues. With 0 bases removed from V and 7 bases from J, the gap between germline ends came to 7 bases. This CDR3 reads CASSLGVGNSPLHF. The CDR3 region has the DNA TGTGCCAGCAGCTTAGGTGTCGGAAATTCACCCCTCCACTTT.

The J gene is TRBJ2-3, the V gene TRBV6-1, with D tentatively TRBD1 (5 bases). V lost 2 bases, J lost 1 base, and 10 bases lay in between. The germline gives CDR1 MNHNS, CDR2 SASEGT. There are 15 residues in the CDR3. CDR3 amino acids: CASSERPRGTDTQYF. Here the CDR3 DNA reads TGTGCCAGCAGTGAACGCCCCAGGGGCACAGATACGCAGTATTTT.

This rearrangement joins TRBV6-5 to TRBJ1-5; 8 positions match TRBD1. With V trimmed by 5 bases and J by 7 bases, 7 bases remained unmatched. Germline assignment: CDR1 MNHEY and CDR2 SVGAGI. The CDR3 length is 14 residues. The CDR3 coding sequence is TGTGCCAGCAGTCCCGGACAGGGCGTCCAGCCCCAGCATTTT. As protein: CASSPGQGVQPQHF.

The chain carries TRBV10-3 and TRBJ1-6; 8 bases align to TRBD1. The J segment lost 7 bases and the V segment lost 0 bases, leaving 5 bases of the junction unmatched. This CDR3 comprises 16 residues. The V gene's germline CDR1 is ENHRY and CDR2 SYGVKD. CDR3 protein: CAISESRTGLNSPLHF. The CDR3 DNA is TGTGCCATCAGTGAGTCGAGGACAGGGTTGAATTCACCCCTCCACTTT.

The V and J genes are TRBV2 and TRBJ1-1; D remains unclear. Germline CDR1 reads SNHLY; CDR2 reads FYNNEI. Trimming left V 6 bases short and J 4 bases short, with 12 bases between. The CDR3 covers 13 residues. The CDR3 nucleotides are TGTGCCAGCAGCCGGCGTGGAGGCACTGAAGCTTTCTTT. Translated, it gives CASSRRGGTEAFF.

The gene calls are TRBV7-9 and TRBJ2-5, with unresolved D. This CDR3 contains 17 residues. The V gene lost 5 bases and the J gene lost 2 bases, with 21 bases spanning the gap. The germline CDR1 and CDR2 sequences are SEHNR and FQNEAQ (reference sequence). CDR3 amino acids: CASSQIEDQDLQETQYF. The CDR3, as DNA: TGTGCCAGCAGCCAAATAGAGGATCAGGATCTTCAAGAGACCCAGTACTTC.

The chain uses TRBV9 and TRBJ2-1, with 7 bases matching TRBD2. In germline, CDR1 is SGDLS, CDR2 YYNGEE. The ends lost 0 bases at V and 2 bases at J; junction bases unmatched: 8. This CDR3 comprises 17 residues. The CDR3 loop is CASSVVTGLSAYNEQFF. The CDR3 DNA sequence: TGTGCCAGCAGCGTAGTAACGGGACTATCCGCCTACAATGAGCAGTTCTTC.

The V call is TRBV7-9, the J call TRBJ2-6; D call uncertain. Deletions cut 2 bases from V and 2 bases from J, with 7 bases between. Germline V lookup: CDR1 SEHNR, CDR2 FQNEAQ (reference sequence). The CDR3 sequence is 15 residues long. CDR3 bases: TGTGCCAGCAGCTTATCGTGGGCTGGGGCCAACGTCCTGACTTTC. This gives the protein CASSLSWAGANVLTF.

This chain joins TRBV18 and TRBJ2-7; weak D call: TRBD2 (6 bases). CDR1 and CDR2 (germline): KGHSH, LQKENI. The CDR3 extends over 15 amino acids. V dropped 2 bases and J dropped 3 bases, with 14 bases sitting between them. DNA of the CDR3: TGTGCCAGCTCACCAGGTCGGGAGACCAACTACGAGCAGTACTTC. Translated, it gives CASSPGRETNYEQYF.

The chain combines TRBV9 with TRBJ1-4, with D tentatively TRBD1 (5 bases). CDR3 length equals 15 residues. Germline CDR1 and CDR2: SGDLS and YYNGEE. Trimming took off 5 bases at V and 1 base at J, with 12 bases between the two ends. CDR3 in DNA: TGTGCCAGCAGTGGAGGGGCTGGAACTAATGAAAAACTGTTTTTT. Its protein is CASSGGAGTNEKLFF.

This chain uses TRBV30 with TRBJ1-5; D remains ambiguous. CDR1 and CDR2 from the germline V gene are GTSNPN and SVGIG (reference sequence). The CDR3 is 13 residues long. Between the trimmed V and J ends, which lost 0 bases and 5 bases, there was a span of 8 bases. The CDR3 loop reads CAWSVGSYQPQHF. DNA for the CDR3: TGTGCCTGGAGTGTTGGATCTTATCAGCCCCAGCATTTT. The full variable domain, with the rest looked up from reference TRBV30 and TRBJ1-5, is SQTIHQWPATLVQPVGSPLSLECTVEGTSNPNLYWYRQAAGRGLQLLFYSVGIGQISSEVPQNLSASRPQDRQFILSSKKLLLSDSGFYLCAWSVGSYQPQHFGDGTRLSIL.

V is TRBV15 and J is TRBJ1-1; no clear D. CDR1 LNHNV and CDR2 YYDKDF come from the germline V gene (reference sequence). The length of the CDR3 is 16 residues. Trimming stripped 0 bases from V and 4 bases from J, with 15 bases between. The CDR3 reads CATSRDLRKGGTEAFF. The DNA for the CDR3 is TGTGCCACCAGCAGAGATCTTCGTAAGGGAGGCACTGAAGCTTTCTTT.

This chain joins TRBV28 and TRBJ2-3; 8 bases fit TRBD2. Germline values: CDR1 MDHEN, CDR2 SYDVKM. The CDR3 totals 12 residues. Trimming at V came to 6 bases and at J to 6 bases, leaving 2 bases not matched to a gene. The DNA for the CDR3 is TGTGCCAGCAGCGTAGCGGGGGATACGCAGTATTTT. Its protein is CASSVAGDTQYF.

This clone was counted once. This chain links TRBV5-6 with TRBJ2-7; D is unresolved. V lost 2 bases and J lost 2, with 8 bases in between. This CDR3 region has 13 residues. In germline, CDR1 is SGHDT, CDR2 YYEEEE. In DNA form, the CDR3 reads TGTGCCAGCAGCTTTGGCACAGCCTACGAGCAGTACTTC. Translation: CASSFGTAYEQYF.

The chain is built from TRBV2 and TRBJ2-1; 10 positions match TRBD2. The V gene's germline CDR1 is SNHLY and CDR2 FYNNEI. Germline trimming cut 7 bases from V and 8 bases from J; bases unmatched to any gene: 14. This CDR3 spans 16 amino acids. The CDR3 loop is CASTPWASGRAYEQFF. For the CDR3, the DNA is TGTGCCAGCACCCCCTGGGCCAGCGGGAGGGCCTATGAGCAGTTCTTC.

The chain carries TRBV11-2 and TRBJ1-4; 7 positions agree with TRBD1. The germline CDR1 and CDR2 sequences are SGHAT and FQNNGV. CDR3 length: 17 amino acids. The V gene end was trimmed by 2 bases and the J gene end by 8 bases; junction bases not matched to a gene: 14. The CDR3 region has the DNA TGTGCCAGCAGCTTAAACACCGGGACAGAGTCTGGAGAAAAACTGTTTTTT. The encoded protein is CASSLNTGTESGEKLFF.